This T cell receptor beta chain was identified in a study of blood T cell repertoires in COVID-19. About the study: PBMCs, B-cell-depleted T cells, or T cells were the source of the cDNA or gDNA that made up the material.

As handled by the study authors: Estimated nucleated cell counts came from reference gene primer amplification. Clones were sequenced by immunoSEQ multiplex PCR, and TCRdb holds only the in-frame ones, with some missing. That table furnishes V, J and clone size, whereas the DNA furnished D and trimming. The table includes tens of thousands of clones, 84% detected once. V was pared by 0 bases and J by 3 bases, with 7 bases of the junction left unmatched. The length of the CDR3 is 15 residues. Germline CDR1 reads GTSNPN; CDR2 reads SVGIG (reference sequence). Sequenced input: peripheral blood. The chain carries TRBV30 and TRBJ2-7; 8 bases agree with TRBD1. The clonotype comes from a man aged 70 or older with active COVID-19. The CDR3 spells CAWSVSRGRFYEQYF. CDR3 DNA: TGTGCCTGGAGTGTATCCAGGGGGCGCTTCTACGAGCAGTACTTC.